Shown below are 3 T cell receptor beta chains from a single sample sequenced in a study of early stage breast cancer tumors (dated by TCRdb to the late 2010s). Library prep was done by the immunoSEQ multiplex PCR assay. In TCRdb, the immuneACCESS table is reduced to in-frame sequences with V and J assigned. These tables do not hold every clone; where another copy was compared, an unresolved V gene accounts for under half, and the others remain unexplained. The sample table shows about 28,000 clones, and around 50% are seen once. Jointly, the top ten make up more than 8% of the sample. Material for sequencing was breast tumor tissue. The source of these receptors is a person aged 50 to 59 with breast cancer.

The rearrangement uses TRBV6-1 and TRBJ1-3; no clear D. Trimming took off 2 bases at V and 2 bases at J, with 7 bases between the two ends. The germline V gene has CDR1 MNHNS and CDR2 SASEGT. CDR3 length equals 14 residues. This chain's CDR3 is CASSEIRAGNTIYF. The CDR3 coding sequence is TGTGCCAGCAGTGAAATCCGGGCTGGAAACACCATATATTTT.

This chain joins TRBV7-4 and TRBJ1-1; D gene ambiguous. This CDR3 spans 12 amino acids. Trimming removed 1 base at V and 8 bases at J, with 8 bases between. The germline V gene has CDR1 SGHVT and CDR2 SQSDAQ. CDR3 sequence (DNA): TGTGCCAGCAGCTTAGGTCAGAAGGAAGCTTTCTTT. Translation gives CASSLGQKEAFF.

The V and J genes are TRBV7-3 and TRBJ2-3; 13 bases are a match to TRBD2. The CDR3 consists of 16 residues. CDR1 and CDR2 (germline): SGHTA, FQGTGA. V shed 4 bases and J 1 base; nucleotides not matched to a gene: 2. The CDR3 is CASSSGLAGRTDTQYF. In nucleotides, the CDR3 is TGTGCCAGCAGCTCGGGACTAGCGGGACGCACAGATACGCAGTATTTT.